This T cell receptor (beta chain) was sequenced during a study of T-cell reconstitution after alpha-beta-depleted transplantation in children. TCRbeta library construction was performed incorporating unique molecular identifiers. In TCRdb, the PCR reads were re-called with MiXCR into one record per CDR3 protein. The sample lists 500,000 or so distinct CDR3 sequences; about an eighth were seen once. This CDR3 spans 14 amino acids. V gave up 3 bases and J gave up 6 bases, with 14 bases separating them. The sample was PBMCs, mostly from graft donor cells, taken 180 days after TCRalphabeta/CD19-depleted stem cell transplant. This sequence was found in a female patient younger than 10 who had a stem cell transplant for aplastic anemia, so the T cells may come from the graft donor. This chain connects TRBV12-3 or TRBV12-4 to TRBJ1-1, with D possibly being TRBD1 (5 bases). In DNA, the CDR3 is TGTGCCAGCAGTTTTGGGGGGTGGGGATCTGAAGCTTTCTTT. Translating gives CASSFGGWGSEAFF.